This T cell receptor (beta chain) derives from a study of blood T cell repertoires in COVID-19. Study overall: Specimens from acute and convalescent COVID-19 originated in the United States, Italy and Spain.

Assay: immunoSEQ multiplex PCR; the TCRdb copy retains only in-frame clones and omits some. The sample yields about 170,000 clones, roughly 89% seen once. The sequence was obtained from a woman in her fifties or sixties with acute or convalescent COVID-19. The sequencing sample was made of peripheral blood.

CDR3 DNA sequence: TGTGCCACCAGTGAGACAGGGGTTACGCAGTATTTT. This codes for CATSETGVTQYF. The chain employs TRBV24-1 and TRBJ2-3, with 8 positions matching TRBD1. Germline V gene lookup returns CDR1 KGHDR and CDR2 SFDVKD. The CDR3 covers 12 residues. The V gene end was trimmed by 4 bases and the J gene end by 8 bases; junction bases not matched to a gene: 1.